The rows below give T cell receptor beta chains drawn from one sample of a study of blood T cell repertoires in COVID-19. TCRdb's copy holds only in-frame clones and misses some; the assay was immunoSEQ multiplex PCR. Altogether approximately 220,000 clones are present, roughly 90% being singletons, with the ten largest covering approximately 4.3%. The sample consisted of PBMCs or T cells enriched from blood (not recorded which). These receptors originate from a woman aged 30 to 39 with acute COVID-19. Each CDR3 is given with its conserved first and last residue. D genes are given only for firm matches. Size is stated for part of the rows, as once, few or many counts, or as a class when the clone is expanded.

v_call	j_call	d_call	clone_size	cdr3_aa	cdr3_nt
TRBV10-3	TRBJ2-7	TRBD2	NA	CAISESGEGARSYEQYF	TGTGCCATCAGTGAGTCAGGGGAGGGAGCCCGCTCCTACGAGCAGTACTTC
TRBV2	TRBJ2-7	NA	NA	CASSGPREGASGYEQYF	TGTGCCAGCAGTGGACCCCGGGAGGGGGCATCGGGCTACGAGCAGTACTTC
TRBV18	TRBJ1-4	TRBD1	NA	CASSNRDRGNEKLFF	TGTGCCAGCTCAAATCGGGACAGAGGGAATGAAAAACTGTTTTTT
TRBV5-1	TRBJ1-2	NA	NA	CASSPQRGGDLPYGYTF	TGCGCCAGCAGCCCGCAACGGGGTGGGGATTTACCCTATGGCTACACCTTC
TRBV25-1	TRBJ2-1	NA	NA	CASSVSRRAGEQFF	TGTGCCAGCAGTGTATCCAGGCGGGCAGGCGAGCAGTTCTTC
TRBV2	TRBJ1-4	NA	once	CAGTRSTNEKLFF	TGTGCCGGTACAAGATCAACTAATGAAAAACTGTTTTTT
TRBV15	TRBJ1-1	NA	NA	CATSRDRRGTEAFF	TGTGCCACCAGCAGAGATCGACGGGGCACTGAAGCTTTCTTT
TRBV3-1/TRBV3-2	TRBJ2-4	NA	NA	CASSQEAGVNIQYF	TGTGCCAGCAGCCAAGAAGCAGGGGTAAACATTCAGTACTTC
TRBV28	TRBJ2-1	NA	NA	CASSRGMYEQFF	TGTGCCAGCAGTAGGGGGATGTATGAGCAGTTCTTC
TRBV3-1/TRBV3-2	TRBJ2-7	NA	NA	CASSQDVARAGEQYF	TGTGCCAGCAGCCAAGATGTAGCCAGGGCTGGCGAGCAGTACTTC
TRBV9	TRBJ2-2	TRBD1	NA	CASSVAGTGGELFF	TGTGCCAGCAGCGTCGCCGGGACAGGCGGGGAGCTGTTTTTT
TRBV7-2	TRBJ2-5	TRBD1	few	CASSRTGGRETQYF	TGTGCCAGCAGTCGGACAGGGGGAAGAGAGACCCAGTACTTC
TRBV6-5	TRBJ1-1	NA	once	CASSNPRATEAFF	TGTGCCAGCAGTAACCCGAGAGCTACTGAAGCTTTCTTT
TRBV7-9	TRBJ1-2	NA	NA	CASSLVGTTNYGYTF	TGTGCCAGCAGCTTAGTTGGCACTACTAACTATGGCTACACCTTC
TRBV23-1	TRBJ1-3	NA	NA	CASSPYALRDSGNTIYF	TGCGCCAGCAGTCCCTACGCCTTGAGGGACTCTGGAAACACCATATATTTT
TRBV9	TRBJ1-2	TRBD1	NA	CASSVTGGFGGYTF	TGTGCCAGCAGCGTGACAGGGGGGTTCGGTGGCTACACCTTC
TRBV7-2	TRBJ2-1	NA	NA	CASIRDRSYNEQFF	TGTGCCAGCATCCGTGACAGGTCCTACAATGAGCAGTTCTTC
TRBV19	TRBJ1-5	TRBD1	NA	CASSPRDRGNQPQHF	TGTGCCAGTAGTCCCCGGGACAGGGGGAATCAGCCCCAGCATTTT
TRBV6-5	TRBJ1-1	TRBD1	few	CASRGTGYVPFF	TGTGCCAGCAGGGGGACAGGGTATGTACCTTTCTTT
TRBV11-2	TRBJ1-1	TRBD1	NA	CASMGQYTEAFF	TGTGCCAGCATGGGACAGTACACTGAAGCTTTCTTT
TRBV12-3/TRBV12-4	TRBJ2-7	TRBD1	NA	CASLGQGYEQYF	TGTGCCAGCTTGGGACAGGGCTACGAGCAGTACTTC
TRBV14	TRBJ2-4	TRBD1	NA	CASSQYLLDRKNIQYF	TGTGCCAGCAGCCAATATCTCTTGGACAGGAAAAACATTCAGTACTTC
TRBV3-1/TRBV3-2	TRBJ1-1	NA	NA	CASSQATANTEAFF	TGTGCCAGCAGCCAGGCGACAGCGAACACTGAAGCTTTCTTT
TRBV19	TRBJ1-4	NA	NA	CASSIRGNEKLFF	TGTGCCAGTAGTATTCGAGGAAATGAAAAACTGTTTTTT
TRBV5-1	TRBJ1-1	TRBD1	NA	CASSSRDREGTEAFF	TGCGCCAGCAGCTCCCGGGACAGGGAGGGCACTGAAGCTTTCTTT
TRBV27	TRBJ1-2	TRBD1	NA	CASSLRPGQGIYGYTF	TGTGCCAGCAGCCTAAGGCCGGGACAGGGGATCTATGGCTACACCTTC